The 7 T cell receptor beta chains listed next were all sequenced from one sample in a study of beta chain features in type 1 diabetes. Every bit of the isolated RNA underwent reverse transcription, so sequencing read expressed TCRB transcripts. TCRdb's table, derived via immunoSEQ multiplex PCR, lists solely in-frame clones and lacks some. This table holds around 320,000 clones, approximately 15% found once. Sequences were obtained from central memory CD4+ T cells from blood. These receptors were taken from a man aged 25 to 40 in good health.

This clone was picked up many times. The CDR3 protein is CASSEFHEQYF. The CDR3 DNA reads as TGTGCCAGCAGTGAATTCCACGAGCAGTACTTC. V and J are TRBV25-1 and TRBJ2-7, with D unresolved. CDR3 length: 11 residues. V lost 1 base to trimming and J lost 5 bases, with 3 bases between them. Germline values: CDR1 MGHDK, CDR2 SYGVNS.

J is TRBJ2-1 and V is TRBV6-4, with D unresolved. The CDR3 extends over 10 amino acids. Germline CDR1 reads MRHNA; CDR2 reads SNTAGT. V shed 0 bases and J shed 9 bases, with 0 bases lying between them. The CDR3 coding sequence is TGTGCCAGCAGTGACTCTGAGCAGTTCTTC. It codes for CASSDSEQFF.

This clone was counted a few times. The chain uses TRBV5-1 and TRBJ1-2; D perhaps matches TRBD1 (6 bases). The length of the CDR3 is 11 residues. V shed 8 bases and J shed 7 bases, with 12 bases lying between them. CDR1 and CDR2 from the germline V gene are SGHRS and YFSETQ. The CDR3 DNA reads TGCGCCAGTCGACAGGAGATTGGCTACACCTTC. Translating gives CASRQEIGYTF. Full variable domain (rest looked up from reference TRBV5-1 and TRBJ1-2): KAGVTQTPRYLIKTRGQQVTLSCSPISGHRSVSWYQQTPGQGLQFLFEYFSETQRNKGNFPGRFSGRQFSNSRSEMNVSTLELGDSALYLCASRQEIGYTFGSGTRLTVV.

CDR3 coding DNA: TGTGCCAGCAGCTTAGGCCATGGGTTTTCTAGCACAGATACGCAGTATTTT. Protein sequence: CASSLGHGFSSTDTQYF. This chain joins TRBV11-3 and TRBJ2-3; D gene ambiguous. V was trimmed by 1 base and J by 0 bases, leaving 14 bases between them. Germline V gene data show CDR1 as SGHNT and CDR2 as YENEEA. The CDR3 length is 17 residues.

The CDR3 DNA reads TGCGCCAGCAGGGATCCGGGACAGGGTAACTATGGCTACACCTTC. Its translation is CASRDPGQGNYGYTF. The chain uses TRBV5-1 and TRBJ1-2; TRBD1 agrees at 9 bases. The length of the CDR3 is 15 residues. V lost 5 bases and J lost 1; bases outside the gene matches: 6. The germline V gene has CDR1 SGHRS and CDR2 YFSETQ.

The rearrangement uses TRBV5-4 and TRBJ2-4, with D maybe TRBD1 (5 bases). V shed 0 bases and J shed 2 bases, with 15 bases lying between them. The germline V gene has CDR1 SGHNT and CDR2 YYREEE (reference sequence). This CDR3 contains 17 residues. The CDR3 spells CASSLGWYKGPKNIQYF. In nucleotides, the CDR3 is TGTGCCAGCAGCTTGGGTTGGTATAAGGGGCCCAAAAACATTCAGTACTTC.

This chain joins TRBV29-1 and TRBJ1-5; no clear D gene. Trimming cost V 4 bases and J 3 bases, with 10 bases left between them. CDR3 length: 13 amino acids. CDR1 is SQVTM, CDR2 ANQGSEA, per germline. In nucleotides, the CDR3 is TGCAGCGTTGGGGCGGGGATCAATCAGCCCCAGCATTTT. Amino acid sequence: CSVGAGINQPQHF. The full variable domain, with the rest looked up from reference TRBV29-1 and TRBJ1-5, is SAVISQKPSRDICQRGTSLTIQCQVDSQVTMMFWYRQQPGQSLTLIATANQGSEATYESGFVIDKFPISRPNLTFSTLTVSNMSPEDSSIYLCSVGAGINQPQHFGDGTRLSIL.